These T cell receptor beta chains were read from a single sample in a study of T cells in Graves' hyperthyroidism and ophthalmopathy. Each CDR3 protein gets one entry after TCRdb re-called the multiplex PCR reads with MiXCR. The sample consists of a few hundred thousand distinct CDR3 sequences, 20% to 25% of them appearing once. The sequenced material came from blood. The source is a woman aged 70-85 years with Graves' ophthalmopathy. CDR3s include the opening cysteine and the closing phenylalanine or tryptophan. The order of the fields is clone size, CDR3 length, J gene, D gene, V gene, CDR3 DNA, CDR3 protein. A D gene is named only where the DNA matches it firmly. Clone size is not always given. Where it is, it says once, few, many or a class for expanded clones.

>NA|13|TRBJ2-7|NA|TRBV6-1
TGTGCCAGCAGTCTCTTAGGGCCCGCCGAGCAGTACTTC
CASSLLGPAEQYF
>NA|17|TRBJ1-3|TRBD1|TRBV14
TGTGCCAGCAGCCTTGGACAGGCCCTAAACTCTGGAAACACCATATATTTT
CASSLGQALNSGNTIYF
>NA|13|TRBJ2-3|NA|TRBV25-1
TGTGCCAGCAGTAGCTCAGCAGCTCGCACGCAGTATTTT
CASSSSAARTQYF
>once|19|TRBJ2-2|NA|TRBV6-5
TGTGCCAGCAGTTACTCGGGACAGGGATCATTAGCGGGAACCGGGGAGCTGTTTTTT
CASSYSGQGSLAGTGELFF
>few|12|TRBJ2-7|TRBD2|TRBV20-1
TGCAGTGCTCTAGCGGGAGGCGGTGAGCAGTACTTC
CSALAGGGEQYF
>many|15|TRBJ2-3|TRBD2|TRBV12-3/TRBV12-4
TGTGCCAGCAGCGGACTAGCGGGATACACAGATACGCAGTATTTT
CASSGLAGYTDTQYF
>few|15|TRBJ2-3|NA|TRBV5-5
TGTGCCAGCAGCCCCCCCAGGGTGGTCAAAGATACGCAGTATTTT
CASSPPRVVKDTQYF
>NA|17|TRBJ2-2|NA|TRBV6-2/TRBV6-3
TGTGCCAGCAGTTACGTTGCCTCTACAACGAACACCGGGGAGCTGTTTTTT
CASSYVASTTNTGELFF
>NA|19|TRBJ2-7|TRBD1|TRBV24-1
TGTGCCACCAGTGATTCATGGACAGGGGTCCACCACCACTCCTACGAGCAGTACTTC
CATSDSWTGVHHHSYEQYF
>many|14|TRBJ2-1|NA|TRBV12-3/TRBV12-4
TGTGCCAGCAGTACACAGGGCTCCTACAATGAGCAGTTCTTC
CASSTQGSYNEQFF
>many|16|TRBJ2-2|TRBD1|TRBV6-1
TGTGCCAGCAGTTCCACGGACAGGGCGAACACCGGGGAGCTGTTTTTT
CASSSTDRANTGELFF
>NA|15|TRBJ2-2|NA|TRBV5-1
TGCGCCAGCAGCCCCCCTGGGACAATCACCGGGGAGCTGTTTTTT
CASSPPGTITGELFF
>NA|15|TRBJ2-7|NA|TRBV11-2
TGTGCCAGCAGCTTAGATCCCGGCAGGACCTACGAGCAGTACTTC
CASSLDPGRTYEQYF
>NA|16|TRBJ1-1|TRBD1|TRBV3-1
TGTGCCAGCAGCCAAGAAAGGGGGCGCTCGGACACTGAAGCTTTCTTT
CASSQERGRSDTEAFF
>NA|13|TRBJ1-5|NA|TRBV27
TGTGCCAGCGCTAGAAATAGCAATCAGCCCCAGCATTTT
CASARNSNQPQHF
>NA|17|TRBJ2-7|TRBD1|TRBV6-1
TGTGCCAGCAGTCGAGAATACAGGGGGTCCCCCTACTACGAGCAGTACTTC
CASSREYRGSPYYEQYF
>many|15|TRBJ2-7|TRBD2|TRBV7-2
TGTGCCAGCAGCTTGGTCGGGACTAGCTCCTACGAGCAGTACTTC
CASSLVGTSSYEQYF
>many|15|TRBJ1-2|NA|TRBV28
TGTGCCAGCAGTTTATATCGGGGGACGGACTATGGCTACACCTTC
CASSLYRGTDYGYTF
>many|15|TRBJ1-1|NA|TRBV12-3/TRBV12-4
TGTGCCAGCAGTCAAGGGGTGCTAGAGGACACTGAAGCTTTCTTT
CASSQGVLEDTEAFF
>NA|14|TRBJ2-3|TRBD2|TRBV6-1
TGTGCCAGCGGGGCTAGCGGGAGGGTTGATACGCAGTATTTT
CASGASGRVDTQYF